This is a list of T cell receptor beta chains from one sample in a study of T cell repertoires in cytomegalovirus infection. These receptors lack a known antigen. TCRdb fed the reads into MiXCR, producing one record per CDR3 protein. This sample has about a million distinct CDR3 sequences, with approximately 31% found just once. This specimen was cultured CD8+ T cells from PBMCs, taken from culture after CMV antigen stimulation. These receptors originate from a human donor in good health (CMV status not recorded). Some clones in this sample may be carry-over from other donors' samples. The conserved cysteine and the conserved F or W are not part of the CDR3 here.

j_gene: TRBJ2-3; v_gene: TRBV6-6; CDR3aa: ASSYLNRYGSDTQY
j_gene: TRBJ2-5; v_gene: TRBV7-9; CDR3aa: ATLPLTGVFETQY
j_gene: TRBJ2-2; v_gene: TRBV6-5; CDR3aa: ASSYSPGLAYTGELF
j_gene: TRBJ2-1; v_gene: TRBV12-3/TRBV12-4; CDR3aa: ASRDPLSREQF
j_gene: TRBJ2-1; v_gene: TRBV7-6; CDR3aa: ASSARDRHYNEQF
j_gene: TRBJ2-4; v_gene: TRBV7-6; CDR3aa: ASSDLGEGANIQY
j_gene: TRBJ2-3; v_gene: TRBV7-9; CDR3aa: VSSFDVGGSTDTQY
j_gene: TRBJ2-5; v_gene: TRBV6-6; CDR3aa: ASSYSRWVEGKETQY
j_gene: TRBJ2-1; v_gene: TRBV7-8; CDR3aa: ASSPEGNNEQF
j_gene: TRBJ1-1; v_gene: TRBV13; CDR3aa: ASSIRRQLNTEAF
j_gene: TRBJ2-5; v_gene: TRBV6-2/TRBV6-3; CDR3aa: ASSLGGVGLETQY
j_gene: TRBJ1-6; v_gene: TRBV7-2; CDR3aa: ASSSGTANSPLH
j_gene: TRBJ2-3; v_gene: TRBV6-5; CDR3aa: ASSYFPEGTDTQY
j_gene: TRBJ1-2; v_gene: TRBV27; CDR3aa: ASSQGVVDGYT
j_gene: TRBJ2-1; v_gene: TRBV7-8; CDR3aa: ASSHGQGAYNEQF
j_gene: TRBJ2-2; v_gene: TRBV11-1; CDR3aa: ASSLRTSGGLHGELF
j_gene: TRBJ1-2; v_gene: TRBV18; CDR3aa: ASSKGGQPDGYT